A single sample is the source of the 5 T cell receptor beta chains below, sequenced in a study of blood T cell repertoires in COVID-19. Assay used: immunoSEQ multiplex PCR; TCRdb lists only in-frame clones, some missing. The sample lists 200,000 to 300,000 clones, around 90% occurring once. The sequenced sample consisted of peripheral blood. The origin of the receptors is a woman in her 40s who had recovered from COVID-19.

The chain employs TRBV11-2 and TRBJ2-1; D not certain. The V and J ends lost 5 bases and 6 bases respectively, with 11 bases between them. The CDR3 is made up of 13 amino acids. The V gene's germline CDR1 is SGHAT and CDR2 FQNNGV. The CDR3 sequence is CASSVGRSNEQFF. The CDR3, as DNA: TGTGCCAGCAGCGTCGGTCGGAGCAATGAGCAGTTCTTC.

The chain couples TRBV2 to TRBJ1-4; D is ambiguous. Germline V gene lookup returns CDR1 SNHLY and CDR2 FYNNEI. The germline V and J ends were trimmed by 8 bases and 5 bases, with 9 bases remaining between them. This CDR3 has 12 amino acids. Written as DNA, the CDR3 is TGTGCCAGCGCTGGAGGGAATGAAAAACTGTTTTTT. It is translated as CASAGGNEKLFF.

For the CDR3, the DNA is TGTGCCAGTAGTAGGGTGCTAGCGGGGGGATACAATGAGCAGTTCTTC. It translates to CASSRVLAGGYNEQFF. The V gene is TRBV19, the J gene TRBJ2-1; TRBD2 aligns across 11 bases. In germline, CDR1 is LNHDA, CDR2 SQIVND (reference sequence). CDR3 size: 16 residues. The J segment lost 4 bases and the V segment lost 4 bases, leaving 6 bases of the junction unmatched. The full variable domain, with the rest looked up from reference TRBV19 and TRBJ2-1, is DGGITQSPKYLFRKEGQNVTLSCEQNLNHDAMYWYRQDPGQGLRLIYYSQIVNDFQKGDIAEGYSVSREKKESFPLTVTSAQKNPTAFYLCASSRVLAGGYNEQFFGPGTRLTVL.

V usage is TRBV4-3 and J usage is TRBJ1-2; a possible D gene is TRBD1 (6 bases). The V gene lost 0 bases and the J gene lost 5 bases, with 16 bases spanning the gap. CDR3 length: 16 residues. Per the germline V gene, CDR1 is LGHNA and CDR2 is YSLEER. CDR3 coding DNA: TGCGCCAGCAGCCAAGATCCAGGGGAGCCTGGGTATGGCTACACCTTC. Translated: CASSQDPGEPGYGYTF.

This clone was recorded a few times. V and J are TRBV11-3 and TRBJ1-2, with 11 positions matching TRBD1. This CDR3 comprises 15 residues. The trim removed 4 bases at V and 3 bases at J, leaving 4 bases unmatched. Germline CDR1 and CDR2: SGHNT and YENEEA. The CDR3 DNA sequence: TGTGCCAGCAGCTCCCCGGGACAGGGGGACTATGGCTACACCTTC. Residues: CASSSPGQGDYGYTF.